This T cell receptor (beta chain) emerged from a study of T cell responses to AZD1222 COVID-19 vaccine. Per the germline V gene, CDR1 is SGDLS and CDR2 is YYNGEE. The CDR3 consists of 14 residues. V lost 4 bases and J lost 1; bases outside the gene matches: 3. Pooled in the analysis were second doses at about 4 or about 12 weeks. General study findings and limits: CD4 TCRs covered the whole spike, strongest at regions 160-218 and 743-854. Possibly, clonal diversity was underestimated; donors were largely white British and included more females. Compared with day 0, the breadth and depth of the Spike-specific TCR repertoire rose significantly after two doses of AZD1222.

A remark on this clone: No antigen is known for it.

Libraries were prepared by immunoSEQ multiplex PCR; TCRdb keeps only in-frame clonotypes and omits some of them. Of about 81,000 clones in the sample, 75% to 95% were seen once. The chain couples TRBV9 to TRBJ1-1, with 8 bases aligning to TRBD1. This specimen consisted of peripheral blood, obtained 28 days after the second AZD1222 dose. This sequence originates from an adult who received the AZD1222 COVID-19 vaccine. The CDR3 loop is CASSLTGGNTEAFF. CDR3 nucleotide sequence: TGTGCCAGCAGCCTCACAGGGGGGAACACTGAAGCTTTCTTT.